The present T cell receptor beta chain was sequenced within a study of graft-versus-host responses after intestinal transplantation. The assay was immunoSEQ multiplex PCR, and TCRdb's table has in-frame clones only and misses some. The repertoire has some 85,000 clones, roughly 91% of them found once; the top ten carry about 8%. To note about this clone: Its antigen is not known.

Trimming took 2 bases from V and 5 from J; bases not matched to a gene: 12. Germline lookup yields CDR1 GTSNPN and CDR2 SVGIG (reference sequence). This CDR3 is built from 16 residues. The TCR was taken from a human donor who was the organ donor for an intestinal transplant. The chain carries TRBV30 and TRBJ2-3, with 8 bases lining up with TRBD1. Sequenced material: unstimulated CD8+ T cells sorted from spleen or lymph node cells, taken before transplant. CDR3 DNA sequence: TGTGCCTGGAGTATGTCAGGGGGCGGTTTAATAGATACGCAGTATTTT. This sequence encodes CAWSMSGGGLIDTQYF. Using reference TRBV30 and TRBJ2-3 for the parts outside the CDR3, the full variable domain is SQTIHQWPATLVQPVGSPLSLECTVEGTSNPNLYWYRQAAGRGLQLLFYSVGIGQISSEVPQNLSASRPQDRQFILSSKKLLLSDSGFYLCAWSMSGGGLIDTQYFGPGTRLTVL.